The following is a T cell receptor (beta chain) sequence with its context. The antigen remains undetermined. This entry comes from a study of T cell responses to AZD1222 COVID-19 vaccine. The table came from immunoSEQ multiplex PCR; TCRdb's copy has only in-frame clones and leaves some out. The sample holds some 150,000 clones; more than 70% are singletons and the top ten take under 3.5%. Study-wide findings and caveats: The reported proportion of spike-specific TCRs targeting unmutated variant regions was nearly half. After two AZD1222 doses, spike-specific TCR breadth and depth rose versus day 0.

The CDR3 runs 14 residues. The germline V and J ends were trimmed by 4 bases and 8 bases, with 15 bases remaining between them. From germline, CDR1 is SGHRS and CDR2 YFSETQ. This chain links TRBV5-1 with TRBJ1-4, with D possibly being TRBD1 (6 bases). The sequence came from an adult in good health. The material sequenced was peripheral blood, taken on day 0 of AZD1222 vaccination. For the CDR3, the DNA is TGCGCCAGCAGCCCGAGGGGGGCACGGGAAAAACTGTTTTTT. It specifies CASSPRGAREKLFF.